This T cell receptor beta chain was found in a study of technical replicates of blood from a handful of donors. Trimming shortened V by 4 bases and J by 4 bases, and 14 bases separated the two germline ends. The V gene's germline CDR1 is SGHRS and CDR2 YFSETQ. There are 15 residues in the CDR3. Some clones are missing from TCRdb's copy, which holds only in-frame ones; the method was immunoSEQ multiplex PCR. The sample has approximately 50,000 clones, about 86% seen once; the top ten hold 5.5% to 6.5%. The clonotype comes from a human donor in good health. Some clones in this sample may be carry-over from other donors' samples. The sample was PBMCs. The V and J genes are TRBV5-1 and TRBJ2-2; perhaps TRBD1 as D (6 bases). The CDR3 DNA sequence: TGCGCCAGCAGCGTTACAGGGTCGGGCACCGGGGAGCTGTTTTTT. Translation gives CASSVTGSGTGELFF.